This T cell receptor beta chain appears in the sequencing data of a study of Tregs in tolerant kidney transplant recipients. In regard to this clone: The antigen is unknown.

Data came from immunoSEQ multiplex PCR; TCRdb stores just in-frame clones and leaves some out. Of 20,000 to 25,000 clones in the sample, over 70% were seen once. Study observations and caveats: Tolerant patients' donor-specific Tregs expanded beyond overall Tregs, suggesting antigen-driven growth. Expanding Tregs on activated donor B cells appeared to best identify donor-specific TCRbeta clones. For some patients, primers changed over time, blocking nucleotide-level comparison.

Related graft donors supplied nonmyeloablative bone marrow transplants, and mixed chimerism was transient. CD4+CD25+CD127- Tregs, CD4+CD25- non-Tregs, CD4 and CD8 cells were sorted. The CDR3 has 15 amino acids. In germline, CDR1 is SQVTM, CDR2 ANQGSEA. After removal of 7 bases from V and 4 bases from J, the junction contained 8 bases not matched to a gene. The chain combines TRBV29-1 with TRBJ2-3, with 13 positions matching TRBD2. This TCR was sampled from a human patient who received a combined kidney and bone marrow transplant. Part of the T cell pool may stem from the graft donor. The material sequenced was CD8+ T cells from blood (PBMCs), taken 6 months after the transplant. CDR3 bases: TGCAGCGCCAACCCTGGGACTAGCGGGGCAGATACGCAGTATTTT. Translated, it gives CSANPGTSGADTQYF.